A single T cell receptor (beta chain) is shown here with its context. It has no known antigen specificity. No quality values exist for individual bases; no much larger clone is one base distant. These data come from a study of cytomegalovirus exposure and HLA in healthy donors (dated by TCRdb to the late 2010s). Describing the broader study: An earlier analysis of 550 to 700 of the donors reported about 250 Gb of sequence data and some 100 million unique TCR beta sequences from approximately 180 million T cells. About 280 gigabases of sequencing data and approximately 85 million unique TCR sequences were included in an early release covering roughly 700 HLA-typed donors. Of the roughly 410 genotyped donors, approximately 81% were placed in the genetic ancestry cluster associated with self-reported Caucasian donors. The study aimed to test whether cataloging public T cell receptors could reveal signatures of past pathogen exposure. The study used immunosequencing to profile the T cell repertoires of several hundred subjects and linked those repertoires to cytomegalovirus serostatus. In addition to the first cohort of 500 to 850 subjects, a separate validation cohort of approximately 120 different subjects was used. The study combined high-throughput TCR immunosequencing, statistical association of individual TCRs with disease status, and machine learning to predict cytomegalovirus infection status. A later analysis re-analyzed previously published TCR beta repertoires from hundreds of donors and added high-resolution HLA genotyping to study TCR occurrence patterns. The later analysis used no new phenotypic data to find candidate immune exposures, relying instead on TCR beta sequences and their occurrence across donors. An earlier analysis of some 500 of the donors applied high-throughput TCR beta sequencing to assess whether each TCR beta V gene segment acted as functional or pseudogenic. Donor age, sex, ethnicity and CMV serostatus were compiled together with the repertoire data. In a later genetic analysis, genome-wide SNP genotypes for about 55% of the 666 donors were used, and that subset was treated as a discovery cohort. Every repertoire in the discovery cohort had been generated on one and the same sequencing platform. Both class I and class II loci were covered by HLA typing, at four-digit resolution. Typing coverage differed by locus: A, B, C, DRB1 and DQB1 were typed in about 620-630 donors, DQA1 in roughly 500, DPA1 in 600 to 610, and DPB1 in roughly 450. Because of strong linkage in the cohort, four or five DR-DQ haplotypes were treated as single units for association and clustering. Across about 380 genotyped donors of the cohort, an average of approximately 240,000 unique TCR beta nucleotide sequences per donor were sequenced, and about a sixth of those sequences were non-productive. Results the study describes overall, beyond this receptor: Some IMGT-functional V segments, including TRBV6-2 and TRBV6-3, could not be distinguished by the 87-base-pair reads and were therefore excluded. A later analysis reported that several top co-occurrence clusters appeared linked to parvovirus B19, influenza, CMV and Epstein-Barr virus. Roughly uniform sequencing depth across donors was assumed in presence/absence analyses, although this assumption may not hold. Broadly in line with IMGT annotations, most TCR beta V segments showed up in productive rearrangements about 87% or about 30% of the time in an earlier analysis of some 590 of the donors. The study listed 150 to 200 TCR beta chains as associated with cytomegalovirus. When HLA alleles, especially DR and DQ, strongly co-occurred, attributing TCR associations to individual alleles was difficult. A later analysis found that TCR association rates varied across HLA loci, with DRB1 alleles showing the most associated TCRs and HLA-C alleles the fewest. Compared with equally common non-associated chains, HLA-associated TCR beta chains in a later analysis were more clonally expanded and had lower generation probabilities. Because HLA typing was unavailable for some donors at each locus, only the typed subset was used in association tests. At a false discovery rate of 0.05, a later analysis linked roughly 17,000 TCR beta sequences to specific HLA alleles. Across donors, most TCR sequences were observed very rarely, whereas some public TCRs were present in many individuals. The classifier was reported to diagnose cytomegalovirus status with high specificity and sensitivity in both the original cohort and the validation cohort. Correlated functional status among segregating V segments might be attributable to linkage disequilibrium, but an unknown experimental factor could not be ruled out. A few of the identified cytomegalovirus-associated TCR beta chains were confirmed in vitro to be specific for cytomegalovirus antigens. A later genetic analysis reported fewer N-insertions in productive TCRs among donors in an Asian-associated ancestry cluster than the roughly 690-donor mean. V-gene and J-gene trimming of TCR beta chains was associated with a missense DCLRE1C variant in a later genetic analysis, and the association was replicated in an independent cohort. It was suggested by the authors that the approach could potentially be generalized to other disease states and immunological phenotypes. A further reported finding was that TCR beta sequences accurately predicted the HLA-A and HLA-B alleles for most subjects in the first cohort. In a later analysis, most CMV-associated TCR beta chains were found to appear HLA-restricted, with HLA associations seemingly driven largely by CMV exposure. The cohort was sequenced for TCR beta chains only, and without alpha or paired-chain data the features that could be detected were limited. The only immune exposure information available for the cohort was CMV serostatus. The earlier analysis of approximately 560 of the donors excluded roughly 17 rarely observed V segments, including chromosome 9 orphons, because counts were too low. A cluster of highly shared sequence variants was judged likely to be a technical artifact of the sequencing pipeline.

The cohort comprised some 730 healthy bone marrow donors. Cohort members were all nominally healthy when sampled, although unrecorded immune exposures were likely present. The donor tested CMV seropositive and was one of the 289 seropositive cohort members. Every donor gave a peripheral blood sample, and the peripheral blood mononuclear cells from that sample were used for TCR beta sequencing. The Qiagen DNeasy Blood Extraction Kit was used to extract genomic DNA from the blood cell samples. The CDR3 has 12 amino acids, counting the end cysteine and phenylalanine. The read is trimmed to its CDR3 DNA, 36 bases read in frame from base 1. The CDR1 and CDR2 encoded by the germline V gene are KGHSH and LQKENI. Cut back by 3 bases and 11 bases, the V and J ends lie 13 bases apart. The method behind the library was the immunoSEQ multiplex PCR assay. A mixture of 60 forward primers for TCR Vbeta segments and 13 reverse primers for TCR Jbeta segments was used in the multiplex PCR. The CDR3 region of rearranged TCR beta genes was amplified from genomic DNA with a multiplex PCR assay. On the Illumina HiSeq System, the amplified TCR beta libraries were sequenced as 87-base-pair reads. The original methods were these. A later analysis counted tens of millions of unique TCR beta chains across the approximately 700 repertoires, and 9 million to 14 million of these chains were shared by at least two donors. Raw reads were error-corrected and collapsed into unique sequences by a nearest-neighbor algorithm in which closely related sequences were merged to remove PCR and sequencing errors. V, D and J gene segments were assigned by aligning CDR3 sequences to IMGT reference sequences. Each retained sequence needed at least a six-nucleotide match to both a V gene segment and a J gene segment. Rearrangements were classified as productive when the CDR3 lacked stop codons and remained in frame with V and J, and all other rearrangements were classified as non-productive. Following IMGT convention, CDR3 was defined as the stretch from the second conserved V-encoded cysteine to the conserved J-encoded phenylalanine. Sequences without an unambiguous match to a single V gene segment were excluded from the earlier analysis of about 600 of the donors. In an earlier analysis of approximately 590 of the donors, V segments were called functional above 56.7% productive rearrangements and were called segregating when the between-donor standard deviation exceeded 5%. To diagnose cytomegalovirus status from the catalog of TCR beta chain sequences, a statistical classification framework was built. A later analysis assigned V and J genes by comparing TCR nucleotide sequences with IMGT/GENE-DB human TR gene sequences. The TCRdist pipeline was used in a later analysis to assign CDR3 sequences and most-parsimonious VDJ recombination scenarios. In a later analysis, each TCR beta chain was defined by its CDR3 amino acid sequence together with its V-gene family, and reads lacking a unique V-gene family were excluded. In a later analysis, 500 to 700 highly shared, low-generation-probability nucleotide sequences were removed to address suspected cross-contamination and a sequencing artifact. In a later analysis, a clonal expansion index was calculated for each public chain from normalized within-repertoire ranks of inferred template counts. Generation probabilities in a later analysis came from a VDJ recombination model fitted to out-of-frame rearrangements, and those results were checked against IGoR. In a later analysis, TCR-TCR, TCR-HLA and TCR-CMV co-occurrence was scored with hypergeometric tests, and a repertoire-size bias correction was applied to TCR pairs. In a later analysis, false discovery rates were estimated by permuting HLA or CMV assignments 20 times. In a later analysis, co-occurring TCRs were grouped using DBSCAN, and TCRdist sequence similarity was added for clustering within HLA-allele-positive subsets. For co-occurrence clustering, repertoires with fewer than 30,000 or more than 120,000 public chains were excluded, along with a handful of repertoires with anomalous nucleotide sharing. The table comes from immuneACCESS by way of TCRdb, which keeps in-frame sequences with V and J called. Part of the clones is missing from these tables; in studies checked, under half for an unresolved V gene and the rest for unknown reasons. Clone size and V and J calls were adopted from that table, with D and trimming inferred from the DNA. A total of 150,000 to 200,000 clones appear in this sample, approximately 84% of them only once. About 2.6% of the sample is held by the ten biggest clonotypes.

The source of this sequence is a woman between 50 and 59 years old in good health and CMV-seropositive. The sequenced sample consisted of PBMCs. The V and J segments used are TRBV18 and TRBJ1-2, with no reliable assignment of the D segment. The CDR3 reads CASSPPLTRYTF. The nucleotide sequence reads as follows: TGTGCCAGCTCACCCCCCCTAACCAGGTACACCTTC.